Shown below are 32 T cell receptor beta chains from a single sample sequenced in a study of identical twins (dated by TCRdb to the mid-2010s). Library generation was performed with 5' RACE. Sequencing used an Illumina HiSeq 2000. The raw public data were reprocessed by TCRdb itself: fastp quality trimming at Q25, MiXCR clonotype calling, in-frame beta chains only. Each entry merges the rows of one CDR3 protein and shows their most common DNA and genes. The sample contains roughly 290,000 distinct CDR3 sequences, around 9.7% of them found a single time. About 7.1% of the sample goes to the ten largest clones. The sample was also linked to a second study, of yellow fever vaccine responses in identical twins.

Sequencing was done on a sample of CD8+ T cells sorted from blood. The receptor set was obtained from a woman in her late teens or twenties in good health.

This clonotype was found a few times. The chain recombines TRBV10-1 with TRBJ2-3; 8 nucleotides match TRBD2. The CDR3 is made up of 14 amino acids. J gave up 3 bases and V 5 bases, and 4 bases lay outside the gene matches. Germline V gene data show CDR1 as WNHNN and CDR2 as SYGVQD (reference sequence). CDR3 sequence (DNA): TGCGCCAGCAGTAGCGGGAGAGGGACAGATACGCAGTATTTT. Its protein product is CASSSGRGTDTQYF.

This clonotype occurred many times. V gene TRBV5-1 combines with J gene TRBJ2-3; 9 bases are shared with TRBD1. Losses at the gene ends were 0 bases for V and 1 base for J; bases not matched to a gene: 6. CDR3 length: 17 residues. The germline V gene has CDR1 SGHRS and CDR2 YFSETQ. CDR3 loop: CASSLDGTGIGTDTQYF. The CDR3 nucleotides read TGCGCCAGCAGCTTGGACGGGACAGGGATTGGCACAGATACGCAGTATTTT.

This clonotype was seen more than once but under ten times. This sequence joins TRBV7-9 and TRBJ2-5; D is tentatively TRBD1 or TRBD2 (5 bases each). With 2 bases removed from V and 4 bases from J, the gap between germline ends came to 11 bases. Germline values: CDR1 SEHNR, CDR2 FQNEAQ (reference sequence). This CDR3 is 14 amino acids long. DNA for the CDR3: TGTGCCAGCAGCTTATGGGGGAGCGCAGAGACCCAGTACTTC. The encoded protein is CASSLWGSAETQYF.

This clonotype has more than one count but fewer than ten. V gene TRBV20-1 combines with J gene TRBJ1-1, with TRBD1 matching over 12 bases. The CDR3 extends over 13 amino acids. Trimming cost V 7 bases and J 6 bases; bases outside gene matches: 6. Germline V gives CDR1 DFQATT, CDR2 SNEGSKA (reference sequence). The CDR3 region has the DNA TGCAGTGTTCCGGGACAGGGGGCGTCTGAAGCTTTCTTT. Translating it yields CSVPGQGASEAFF.

The chain is built from TRBV7-9 and TRBJ2-1, with D perhaps matching TRBD1 or TRBD2 (6 bases each). The CDR3 is made up of 14 amino acids. Germline V gene lookup returns CDR1 SEHNR and CDR2 FQNEAQ (reference sequence). Trimming removed 5 bases at V and 5 bases at J, with 13 bases between. CDR3 sequence reads: CASSPGGLNNEQFF. The CDR3, as DNA: TGTGCCAGCAGCCCTGGGGGGCTCAACAATGAGCAGTTCTTC. Filled out from reference TRBV7-9 and TRBJ2-1, the complete variable domain reads DTGVSQNPRHKITKRGQNVTFRCDPISEHNRLYWYRQTLGQGPEFLTYFQNEAQLEKSRLLSDRFSAERPKGSFSTLEIQRTEQGDSAMYLCASSPGGLNNEQFFGPGTRLTVL.

This clonotype was observed at least ten times. This sequence joins TRBV6-1 and TRBJ2-1, with TRBD2 identical over 7 bases. Germline V gene sequence: CDR1 MNHNS, CDR2 SASEGT. The CDR3 sequence is 14 residues long. After removal of 6 bases from V and 8 bases from J, the junction contained 10 bases not matched to a gene. Here the CDR3 DNA reads TGTGCCAGCAGCCCAGACGGGAGGCCCGATGAGCAGTTCTTC. This translates into CASSPDGRPDEQFF.

J is TRBJ2-7 and V is TRBV28, with TRBD2 matching over 11 bases. After removal of 3 bases from V and 5 bases from J, the junction contained 15 bases not matched to a gene. This CDR3 has 18 residues. CDR1 and CDR2 from the germline V gene are MDHEN and SYDVKM. The CDR3 DNA reads as TGTGCCAGCAGTTTCTTACGAACCTCCGGGACTAGCGGTCACGAGCAGTACTTC. Protein: CASSFLRTSGTSGHEQYF.

This clonotype has ten or more counts. The chain recombines TRBV4-3 with TRBJ2-7, with D unresolved. Germline CDR1 reads LGHNA; CDR2 reads YSLEER. V shed 0 bases and J shed 6 bases, with 15 bases lying between them. The CDR3 is 15 amino acids. The chain's CDR3 is CASSQEPDHTTEQYF. The CDR3 nucleotides read TGCGCCAGCAGCCAAGAACCAGACCACACTACCGAGCAGTACTTC.

This clonotype was counted only a few times. The rearrangement links TRBV7-9 to TRBJ2-1, with a tentative D call TRBD1 (5 bases). This CDR3 region has 16 residues. Trimming shortened V by 6 bases and J by 4 bases, and 19 bases separated the two germline ends. CDR1 SEHNR and CDR2 FQNEAQ come from the germline V gene (reference sequence). CDR3 in amino acids: CASSSVQGKVYNEQFF. CDR3 nucleotides: TGTGCCAGCAGTTCTGTTCAGGGAAAGGTTTACAATGAGCAGTTCTTC. The full variable domain, rest sourced from reference TRBV7-9 and TRBJ2-1, is DTGVSQNPRHKITKRGQNVTFRCDPISEHNRLYWYRQTLGQGPEFLTYFQNEAQLEKSRLLSDRFSAERPKGSFSTLEIQRTEQGDSAMYLCASSSVQGKVYNEQFFGPGTRLTVL.

At least ten counts were recorded for this clonotype. The rearrangement uses TRBV7-9 and TRBJ1-2, with D perhaps matching TRBD1 (5 bases). Trimming shortened V by 0 bases and J by 0 bases, and 8 bases separated the two germline ends. The CDR3 contains 15 residues. Germline CDR1 and CDR2: SEHNR and FQNEAQ (reference sequence). The chain's CDR3 is CASSLAEGPNYGYTF. CDR3 DNA: TGTGCCAGCAGCTTAGCGGAGGGGCCTAACTATGGCTACACCTTC.

The chain joins TRBV7-8 to TRBJ2-1; 8 nucleotides line up with TRBD2. From germline, CDR1 is SGHVS and CDR2 FQNEAQ. There are 15 residues in the CDR3. J gave up 8 bases and V 5 bases, and 11 bases lay outside the gene matches. The CDR3 nucleotides read TGTGCCAGCAGCGGACTCGGGGGGGCCTATGATGAGCAGTTCTTC. Protein sequence: CASSGLGGAYDEQFF.

Many counts were recorded for this clonotype. This CDR3 reads CASSDYVGTGELFF. Written as DNA, the CDR3 is TGTGCCAGCAGTGATTATGTTGGCACCGGGGAGCTGTTTTTT. The V and J genes are TRBV25-1 and TRBJ2-2; no definite D call. Germline assignment: CDR1 MGHDK and CDR2 SYGVNS. This CDR3 is 14 amino acids long. V lost 3 bases, J lost 4 bases, and 9 bases lay in between.

The gene calls are TRBV5-1 and TRBJ2-3; 7 nucleotides agree with TRBD2. The junction had 5 bases not matched to a gene; V was cut back by 1 base and J by 0 bases. Germline V gene lookup returns CDR1 SGHRS and CDR2 YFSETQ. The CDR3 has 16 amino acids. The CDR3 nucleotides are TGCGCCAGCAGCTTGCGTCGCGGGGGTAGCACAGATACGCAGTATTTT. It encodes CASSLRRGGSTDTQYF.

This clonotype came up a few times. This rearrangement joins TRBV4-2 to TRBJ2-3; the match to TRBD2 covers 12 bases. CDR3 length: 16 amino acids. Germline V CDR1 and CDR2: LGHNA, YNFKEQ. The V gene end was trimmed by 1 base and the J gene end by 4 bases; junction bases not matched to a gene: 3. This chain's CDR3 is CASSQGTSGIPDTQYF. The DNA for the CDR3 is TGTGCCAGCAGCCAAGGGACTAGCGGGATCCCAGATACGCAGTATTTT.

The chain's CDR3 is CASSLEDNGYTF. The CDR3 DNA reads as TGTGCCAGCAGCTTGGAAGATAATGGCTACACCTTC. The chain carries TRBV5-5 and TRBJ1-2; D unresolved. Germline V gene sequence: CDR1 SGHKS, CDR2 YYEKEE (reference sequence). The CDR3 has 12 amino acids. Trimming shortened V by 0 bases and J by 6 bases, and 6 bases separated the two germline ends.

The chain is built from TRBV5-4 and TRBJ2-2; 10 bases are shared with TRBD2. With 4 bases clipped from V and 0 bases from J, the junction kept 3 bases outside the gene matches. This CDR3 has 16 amino acids. The germline V gene encodes CDR1 SGHNT and CDR2 YYREEE (reference sequence). The CDR3: CASSTGLASNTGELFF. CDR3 coding DNA: TGTGCCAGCAGCACGGGACTAGCGTCGAACACCGGGGAGCTGTTTTTT.

The J gene is TRBJ2-1, the V gene TRBV4-3, with 11 bases matching TRBD2. V shed 5 bases and J 0 bases; nucleotides not matched to a gene: 12. Germline lookup yields CDR1 LGHNA and CDR2 YSLEER. CDR3 size: 19 residues. The CDR3 nucleotides are TGCGCCAGCAGCATCGGTAGCGGGAGGGTCCAAAGCTCCTACAATGAGCAGTTCTTC. As protein: CASSIGSGRVQSSYNEQFF.

The table lists this clonotype with many counts. The CDR3 region has the DNA TGTGCCAGCAGCCCACCAAAGAGGGCAGGGGGCATACAGACCCAGTACTTC. This codes for CASSPPKRAGGIQTQYF. The chain is built from TRBV11-2 and TRBJ2-5; 8 nucleotides align to TRBD1. Germline loops: CDR1 SGHAT, CDR2 FQNNGV. The CDR3 is 17 residues long. The trim removed 5 bases at V and 6 bases at J, leaving 17 bases unmatched.

In this sample, this clonotype turned up many times. The rearrangement joins TRBV29-1 to TRBJ2-2; D not certain. V lost 5 bases and J 6 bases, leaving 10 bases between the germline ends. The CDR3 has 12 residues. Germline assignment: CDR1 SQVTM and CDR2 ANQGSEA. CDR3 sequence: CSVRVQAGELFF. CDR3 sequence (DNA): TGCAGCGTTCGAGTCCAGGCCGGGGAGCTGTTTTTT.

This clonotype was detected a few times. The CDR3 protein is CSVATVYEQYF. In DNA, the CDR3 is TGCAGCGTTGCGACAGTCTACGAGCAGTACTTC. The rearrangement joins TRBV29-1 to TRBJ2-7; D may be TRBD1 (5 bases). Germline CDR1 is SQVTM and CDR2 is ANQGSEA. The ends were cut back, 4 bases at V and 3 bases at J, with 7 bases in the middle. This CDR3 contains 11 residues.

The chain joins TRBV18 to TRBJ2-7; 10 nucleotides match TRBD2. The CDR3 spans 14 residues. Losses at the gene ends were 3 bases for V and 6 bases for J; bases not matched to a gene: 5. CDR1 is KGHSH and CDR2 is LQKENI in the germline V gene. CDR3 loop: CASSPPSGSREQYF. The CDR3 DNA reads as TGTGCCAGCTCACCGCCTAGCGGGAGTCGCGAGCAGTACTTC.

This clonotype was counted a few times. The chain links TRBV29-1 to TRBJ2-7, with D maybe TRBD2 (6 bases). V was shortened by 0 bases and J by 5 bases, with 14 bases between the two germline ends. The germline V gene has CDR1 SQVTM and CDR2 ANQGSEA. CDR3 length equals 14 residues. DNA for the CDR3: TGCAGCGTTGAAGATCCCGGGAGAGGCAACGAGCAGTACTTC. Translating it yields CSVEDPGRGNEQYF.

In DNA, the CDR3 is TGTGCCAGCAGTTTAAGAGGGGGCGCCTACTATGGCTACACCTTC. Translating it yields CASSLRGGAYYGYTF. The V gene is TRBV27, the J gene TRBJ1-2, with 7 bases fitting TRBD1. The J segment lost 3 bases and the V segment lost 2 bases, leaving 6 bases of the junction unmatched. Germline CDR1 and CDR2: MNHEY and SMNVEV (reference sequence). The CDR3 totals 15 residues.

This clonotype was seen at least ten times. The genes are TRBV2 and TRBJ2-7; 9 positions agree with TRBD1. The V segment lost 6 bases and the J segment 2 bases; nucleotides outside the gene matches: 2. Germline lookup yields CDR1 SNHLY and CDR2 FYNNEI. This CDR3 has 13 residues. The CDR3 reads CASSGQGTYEQYF. CDR3 bases: TGTGCCAGCAGCGGACAGGGGACCTACGAGCAGTACTTC.

In this sample, this clonotype turned up a few times. The V and J genes are TRBV11-2 and TRBJ2-7; D is uncertain. V was clipped by 0 bases and J by 2 bases, with 14 bases between them. Germline V gene sequence: CDR1 SGHAT, CDR2 FQNNGV. This CDR3 is built from 16 residues. CDR3 coding DNA: TGTGCCAGCAGCTTAGACTGGGTATCCGGCGCCTACGAGCAGTACTTC. Its protein is CASSLDWVSGAYEQYF. The complete variable domain, with remaining parts taken from reference TRBV11-2 and TRBJ2-7, reads EAGVAQSPRYKIIEKRQSVAFWCNPISGHATLYWYQQILGQGPKLLIQFQNNGVVDDSQLPKDRFSAERLKGVDSTLKIQPAKLEDSAVYLCASSLDWVSGAYEQYFGPGTRLTVT.

This clonotype has a count of ten or more. The chain is built from TRBV27 and TRBJ2-7, with 8 bases aligning to TRBD1. With V trimmed by 4 bases and J by 5 bases, 10 bases remained unmatched. The germline CDR1 and CDR2 sequences are MNHEY and SMNVEV (reference sequence). This CDR3 spans 15 amino acids. Here the CDR3 DNA reads TGTGCCAGCAGTTCATACTGGGGACAGGTCCACGAGCAGTACTTC. It specifies CASSSYWGQVHEQYF.

The gene calls are TRBV6-2 or TRBV6-3 and TRBJ2-7; D unclear. Germline V lookup: CDR1 MNHEY, CDR2 SVGEGT. V lost 6 bases and J lost 3, with 6 bases in between. The CDR3 length is 11 residues. The CDR3, as DNA: TGTGCCAGCAGCAACTTCTACGAGCAGTACTTC. Amino acid sequence: CASSNFYEQYF.

The chain employs TRBV20-1 and TRBJ1-2; a weak D match, TRBD1 (6 bases). CDR1 and CDR2 from the germline V gene are DFQATT and SNEGSKA (reference sequence). Trimming took 3 bases from V and 5 from J, leaving 13 bases between them. The CDR3 spans 13 residues. The CDR3 sequence is CSASDRTLYGYTF. The CDR3 DNA sequence: TGCAGTGCTAGCGACAGGACCCTGTATGGCTACACCTTC.

The sample holds a few counts of this clonotype. V gene TRBV28 combines with J gene TRBJ2-7; D not certain. The V gene's germline CDR1 is MDHEN and CDR2 SYDVKM. CDR3 length: 13 residues. V lost 2 bases, J lost 2 bases, and 7 bases lay in between. CDR3 loop: CASSLAATYEQYF. In DNA, the CDR3 is TGTGCCAGCAGTTTAGCGGCAACCTACGAGCAGTACTTC.

This clonotype was detected a few times. The rearrangement joins TRBV4-3 to TRBJ2-7, with no clear D. Germline V lookup: CDR1 LGHNA, CDR2 YSLEER. This CDR3 spans 16 amino acids. Trimming cost V 0 bases and J 3 bases, with 15 bases left between them. CDR3 sequence: CASSQDQSPHLYEQYF. The CDR3 nucleotides are TGCGCCAGCAGCCAAGATCAGAGTCCACACCTCTACGAGCAGTACTTC.

This clonotype was recorded many times. The rearrangement joins TRBV7-2 to TRBJ2-1; the D is unclear. Germline V gene data show CDR1 as SGHTA and CDR2 as FQGNSA. Deletions cut 2 bases from V and 3 bases from J, with 8 bases between. This CDR3 region has 14 residues. CDR3 protein: CASSLWQSYNEQFF. DNA of the CDR3: TGTGCCAGCAGCTTATGGCAGAGCTACAATGAGCAGTTCTTC.

At least ten counts were recorded for this clonotype. The chain couples TRBV11-2 to TRBJ2-7; TRBD1 agrees at 8 bases. Germline lookup yields CDR1 SGHAT and CDR2 FQNNGV. This CDR3 region has 14 residues. Unmatched junction bases numbered 5, after V lost 7 bases and J lost 0 bases. In DNA, the CDR3 is TGTGCCAGCATGGCCGGGACAGGCTCCTACGAGCAGTACTTC. This encodes CASMAGTGSYEQYF.